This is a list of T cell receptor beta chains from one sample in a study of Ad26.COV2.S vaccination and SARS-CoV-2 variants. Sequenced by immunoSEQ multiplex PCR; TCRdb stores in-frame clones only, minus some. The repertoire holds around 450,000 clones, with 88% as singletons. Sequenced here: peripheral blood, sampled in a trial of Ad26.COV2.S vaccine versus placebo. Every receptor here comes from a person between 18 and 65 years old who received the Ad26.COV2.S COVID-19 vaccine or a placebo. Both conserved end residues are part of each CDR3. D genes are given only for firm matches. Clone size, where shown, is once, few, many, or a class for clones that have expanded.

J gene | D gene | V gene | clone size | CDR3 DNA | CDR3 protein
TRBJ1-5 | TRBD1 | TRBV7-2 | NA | TGTGCCAGCAGCTCCTTCGGACAGGGCAATCAGCCCCAGCATTTT | CASSSFGQGNQPQHF
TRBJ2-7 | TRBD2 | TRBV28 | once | TGTGCCAGCAACACCGGGGGGTCGAAGTACTACGAGCAGTACTTC | CASNTGGSKYYEQYF
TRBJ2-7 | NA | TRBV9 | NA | TGTGCCAGCAGCGCCGGGGCCGGGGCTGCGAGCGTAGGGGAGCAGTACTTC | CASSAGAGAASVGEQYF
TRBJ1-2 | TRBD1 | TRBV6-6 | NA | TGTGCCAGCAGACATACCGAGGAGGGGGCATATGGCTACACCTTC | CASRHTEEGAYGYTF
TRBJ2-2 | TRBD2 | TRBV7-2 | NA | TGTGCCAGCAGCTATGCCGGGACTAGCGGGCCCGGGGAGCTGTTTTTT | CASSYAGTSGPGELFF
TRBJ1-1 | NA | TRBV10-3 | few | TGTGCCATCAGGGGGACCGGGGGGGACACTGAAGCTTTCTTT | CAIRGTGGDTEAFF
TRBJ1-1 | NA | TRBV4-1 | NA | TGCGCCAGCAGCCAATATCCTACAGGGTTTTGGGGGACTGAAGCTTTCTTT | CASSQYPTGFWGTEAFF
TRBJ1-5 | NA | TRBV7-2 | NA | TGTGCCAGCAGTCAAAAGACAGGAGATAGCAATCAGCCCCAGCATTTT | CASSQKTGDSNQPQHF
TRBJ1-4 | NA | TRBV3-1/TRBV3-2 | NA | TGTGCCAGCAGCACCACCCCTCTTGCAACTAATGAAAAACTGTTTTTT | CASSTTPLATNEKLFF
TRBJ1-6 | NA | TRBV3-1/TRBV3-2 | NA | TGTGCCAGCAGCCCTCGAGATGGGGGAGGAAATTCACCCCTCCACTTT | CASSPRDGGGNSPLHF
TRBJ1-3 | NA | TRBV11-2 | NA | TGTGCCAGCAGCTTCAGGGGCGCATCTGGAAACACCATATATTTT | CASSFRGASGNTIYF
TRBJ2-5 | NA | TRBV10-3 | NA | TGTGCCGTCGGAGGGGGGATGAGGGAGACCCAGTACTTC | CAVGGGMRETQYF
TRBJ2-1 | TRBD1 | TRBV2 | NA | TGTGCCAGCAGTGGAGGACAGGGTCTTGAGCAGTTCTTC | CASSGGQGLEQFF
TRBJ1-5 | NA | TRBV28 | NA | TGTGCCAGCATTCTCCAAAGATCCCTCAATCAGCCCCAGCATTTT | CASILQRSLNQPQHF
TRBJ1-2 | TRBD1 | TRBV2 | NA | TGTGCCAGCAGAGACCCTGGACAGGTTGATGGCTACACCTTC | CASRDPGQVDGYTF
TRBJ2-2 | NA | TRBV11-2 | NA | TGTGCCAGCAGCTGGGGGATTAAGGGACGGAACACCGGGGAGCTGTTTTTT | CASSWGIKGRNTGELFF
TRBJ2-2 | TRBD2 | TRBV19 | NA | TGTGCCAGTAGGGAGCGGGGGAGCGGTGCCGGGGAGCTGTTTTTT | CASRERGSGAGELFF
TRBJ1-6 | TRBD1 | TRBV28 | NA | TGTGCCAGCACCAAAGGGACAGGGGTTTACTCACCCCTCCACTTT | CASTKGTGVYSPLHF